This T cell receptor beta chain comes out of a study of blood T cell repertoires in COVID-19. This CDR3 spans 16 amino acids. V shed 1 base and J 0 bases; nucleotides not matched to a gene: 2. Germline V gene sequence: CDR1 LGHDT, CDR2 YNNKEL (reference sequence). This clone came up once. The protocol was immunoSEQ multiplex PCR, while the TCRdb copy is restricted to in-frame clones and leaves out a portion. The data contain 90,000 to 120,000 clones, just over 85% of them singletons. This rearrangement joins TRBV3-1 (or the pseudogene TRBV3-2) to TRBJ2-1; 8 bases map to TRBD1. The sequence derives from a human donor in a cohort sampled during active COVID-19. Input material: peripheral blood. The CDR3 sequence: CASSQATGGSYNEQFF. CDR3 DNA: TGTGCCAGCAGCCAAGCAACAGGGGGCTCCTACAATGAGCAGTTCTTC.